This T cell receptor (beta chain) is from a study of blood T cell repertoires in COVID-19. Study context: Whether acute or convalescent, the COVID-19 samples came from the United States, Italy and Spain.

Ages ranged from about 18 to 89 years, with residence in 24 US areas. The method was immunoSEQ multiplex PCR; TCRdb's version includes in-frame clones alone and lacks a portion of them. The sample includes 150,000 to 200,000 clones, 70% to 85% seen only once; the top ten take approximately 12%. Germline V CDR1 and CDR2: MNHNY, SVGAGI (reference sequence). Trimming took off 2 bases at V and 4 bases at J, with 14 bases between the two ends. The CDR3 length is 15 residues. V and J are TRBV6-6 and TRBJ1-2, with unresolved D. Sequenced: PBMCs or T cells enriched from blood (not recorded which). The sequence derives from a man aged 50-59 years who had recovered from COVID-19. Here the CDR3 DNA reads TGTGCCAGCAGTTACGAGGATTCGGGATTCTATGGCTACACCTTC. Its protein is CASSYEDSGFYGYTF.